A selection of T cell receptor beta chains follows, all from one sample in a study of blood T cell repertoires in COVID-19. The table came from immunoSEQ multiplex PCR; TCRdb's copy has only in-frame clones and leaves some out. The sample shows roughly 140,000 clones, approximately 80% of them seen only once. The material sequenced was peripheral blood. These TCRs come from a woman aged 45-65 years in a cohort sampled during active or convalescent COVID-19. The CDR3 runs from the conserved cysteine through the conserved F or W. The D gene is left open where the match is weak. Size values are once, few and many counts, or a class for expanded clones, and some rows have none.

-	14	TRBV7-9	once	TRBJ1-5	TGTGCCAGCAGCCCCCAAGGGGGGGGTCAGCCCCAGCATTTT	CASSPQGGGQPQHF
TRBD1	15	TRBV5-6	once	TRBJ1-1	TGTGCCAGCAGCGACCGAGACAGGGAGTACACTGAAGCTTTCTTT	CASSDRDREYTEAFF
-	13	TRBV5-1	once	TRBJ1-1	TGCGCCAGCAGCACGGACATGAACACTGAAGCTTTCTTT	CASSTDMNTEAFF
-	13	TRBV6-5	few	TRBJ1-2	TGTGCCAGCAGCGACCGGGGTTGGGTCGGCTACACCTTC	CASSDRGWVGYTF
-	16	TRBV18	-	TRBJ2-7	TGTGCCAGCTCACCATTGGGCGGGGACCTCTCCTACGAGCAGTACTTC	CASSPLGGDLSYEQYF
-	13	TRBV19	-	TRBJ2-2	TGTGCCACTTCAGGACACTACACCGGGGAGCTGTTTTTT	CATSGHYTGELFF
TRBD2	16	TRBV11-2	-	TRBJ2-7	TGTGCCAGCAGCTCCGGGACTAGCGTGGGGCGTTCCGAGCAGTACTTC	CASSSGTSVGRSEQYF
-	15	TRBV6-1	few	TRBJ1-5	TGTGCCAGCAGTGAAGCGGGTGGGGGCGATCAGCCCCAGCATTTT	CASSEAGGGDQPQHF
TRBD2	14	TRBV20-1	-	TRBJ2-3	TGCAGTGCTAGTAAGGAGACTAGCGGGGGAGGGCAGTATTTT	CSASKETSGGGQYF
TRBD1	12	TRBV6-4	-	TRBJ2-1	TGTGCCAGCAGTGATGGGACAGGGGGCGAGTTCTTC	CASSDGTGGEFF
TRBD2	15	TRBV4-1	-	TRBJ2-5	TGCGCCAGCAGCCGAGGGGAGACTAGCGGCGAGACCCAGTACTTC	CASSRGETSGETQYF
-	12	TRBV27	once	TRBJ2-1	TGTGCCAGCAGTTTACCCGCAGATGAGCAGTTCTTC	CASSLPADEQFF
TRBD1	14	TRBV12-5	-	TRBJ1-5	TGTGCTAGTGGTTTGGCACAGGGGATACAGCCCCAGCATTTT	CASGLAQGIQPQHF
-	14	TRBV7-9	-	TRBJ1-2	TGTGCCAGCAGCCCCCTGGCAGGGGCTTATGGCTACACCTTC	CASSPLAGAYGYTF
-	12	TRBV19	-	TRBJ1-1	TGTGCCACCGAGACAGGAATGGGCGAAGCTTTCTTT	CATETGMGEAFF
TRBD1	16	TRBV2	-	TRBJ2-4	TGTGCCAGCAGTGTGGGACAGGGGGTGACCAAAAACATTCAGTACTTC	CASSVGQGVTKNIQYF
TRBD1	14	TRBV6-5	-	TRBJ1-2	TGTGCCAGCAGTTCCCAACAGGGGAACTATGGCTACACCTTC	CASSSQQGNYGYTF
TRBD2	14	TRBV6-6	-	TRBJ2-7	TGTGCCAGCAGTCAAAGCGGGAGCTCCTACGAGCAGTACTTC	CASSQSGSSYEQYF
-	12	TRBV2	-	TRBJ2-7	TGTGCCAGCAGTGAATACACCTACGAGCAGTACTTC	CASSEYTYEQYF
-	12	TRBV5-1	-	TRBJ2-7	TGCGCCAGCAGCGTGTTAGGGGACGAGCAGTACTTC	CASSVLGDEQYF
-	15	TRBV6-5	-	TRBJ1-1	TGTGCCAGCAGTTACTCGATTTCGGGTTTGACTGAAGCTTTCTTT	CASSYSISGLTEAFF
TRBD1	14	TRBV25-1	-	TRBJ1-3	TGTGCCAGCAGTGATAACAGGGGTGATAACACCATATATTTT	CASSDNRGDNTIYF
-	13	TRBV6-5	-	TRBJ1-2	TGTGCCAGCACGGGACAAAACTCCTATGGCTACACCTTC	CASTGQNSYGYTF
-	14	TRBV6-5	few	TRBJ1-3	TGTGCCAGCAGCCCCGGACAGCCCCGAAACACCATATATTTT	CASSPGQPRNTIYF
-	15	TRBV7-9	-	TRBJ1-1	TGTGCCAGCACCGTACAGGGATTTGGGAACACTGAAGCTTTCTTT	CASTVQGFGNTEAFF
TRBD1	13	TRBV27	once	TRBJ1-1	TGTGCCAGCCTCCGGCCGACAGGGGATGAAGCTTTCTTT	CASLRPTGDEAFF
TRBD2	13	TRBV18	few	TRBJ2-1	TGTGCCAGCTCTGCGGGGGGCCTCAATGAGCAGTTCTTC	CASSAGGLNEQFF
-	13	TRBV3-1/TRBV3-2	-	TRBJ2-3	TGTGCCAGCAGCCAAGACGTTTCGGATACGCAGTATTTT	CASSQDVSDTQYF
-	15	TRBV5-3	-	TRBJ1-5	TGTGCCAGAAGCTTATTTTTATGCGGGGATCAGCCCCAGCATTTT	CARSLFLCGDQPQHF
-	16	TRBV6-1	-	TRBJ1-3	TGTGCCAGCAGTGAGCTAGCAGGGGAGCCGGGAAACACCATATATTTT	CASSELAGEPGNTIYF
TRBD2	17	TRBV5-1	-	TRBJ2-7	TGCGCCAGCAGCCCCCTTTCACTAGCGGGGGTAATCAACGAGCAGTACTTC	CASSPLSLAGVINEQYF
-	13	TRBV5-1	-	TRBJ2-1	TGCGCCAGCAGCTTGGACAGTTACAATGAGCAGTTCTTC	CASSLDSYNEQFF
TRBD1	14	TRBV18	-	TRBJ1-2	TGTGCCAGCTCGCCTACAGGGGCCTTATATGGCTACACCTTC	CASSPTGALYGYTF
TRBD1	14	TRBV19	once	TRBJ2-7	TGTGCCAGTACCCCGGGACAGGGTGTCTACGAGCAGTACTTC	CASTPGQGVYEQYF
-	13	TRBV27	-	TRBJ2-7	TGTGCCAGCAGTTTCGCGGCTACCTACGAGCAGTACTTC	CASSFAATYEQYF
-	15	TRBV5-4	few	TRBJ2-3	TGTGCCAGCAGCTGGTTCGGAGGGAGCACAGATACGCAGTATTTT	CASSWFGGSTDTQYF
-	17	TRBV5-1	-	TRBJ1-1	TGCGCCAGCAGCTTGGAAGGGGTAGGGGCCATGAACACTGAAGCTTTCTTT	CASSLEGVGAMNTEAFF
TRBD1	14	TRBV4-1	-	TRBJ1-2	TGCGCCAGCGCTCAGGGACAGGTTAAGGGGGGCTACACCTTC	CASAQGQVKGGYTF
TRBD1	17	TRBV19	once	TRBJ1-2	TGTGCCAGTAGTATGAGGACAGGGGCGCTCGGGGGGTATGGCTACACCTTC	CASSMRTGALGGYGYTF
TRBD2	16	TRBV7-2	-	TRBJ2-6	TGTGCCAGCACTCGGGCGGGAGACTCTGGGGCCAACGTCCTGACTTTC	CASTRAGDSGANVLTF
TRBD2	15	TRBV6-5	-	TRBJ2-3	TGTGCCAGCAGGAGCGCCGGGGGGGGCGGAGGGGCGCAGTATTTT	CASRSAGGGGGAQYF
-	12	TRBV6-6	many	TRBJ1-1	TGTGCCAGCAGCCTAGCGGGGACTGAAGCTTTCTTT	CASSLAGTEAFF
-	12	TRBV6-5	-	TRBJ2-7	TGTGCCAGCAGTTACTCCCGCTACGAGCAGTACTTC	CASSYSRYEQYF
TRBD1	15	TRBV2	-	TRBJ1-4	TGTGCCAGCAGTCGCTCCGGGACAGTTAATGAAAAACTGTTTTTT	CASSRSGTVNEKLFF
-	14	TRBV5-1	-	TRBJ1-4	TGCGCCAGCAGGGTGACTTCAACTAATGAAAAACTGTTTTTT	CASRVTSTNEKLFF
TRBD1	13	TRBV11-2	-	TRBJ1-6	TGTGCCAGCAGCTTACAGGGGGGATCACCCCTCCACTTT	CASSLQGGSPLHF
-	13	TRBV6-6	-	TRBJ1-1	TGTGCCAGCAGTCTCGGGGGGCAGACTGAAGCTTTCTTT	CASSLGGQTEAFF
TRBD2	16	TRBV5-6	-	TRBJ2-1	TGTGCCAGCAGCTTGCTGAGGACTAGCGGGGTCAGTGAGCAGTTCTTC	CASSLLRTSGVSEQFF
-	13	TRBV7-2	-	TRBJ2-1	TGTGCCAGCCGCGCGGCAGCCTACAATGAGCAGTTCTTC	CASRAAAYNEQFF
TRBD1	13	TRBV11-3	-	TRBJ1-1	TGTGCCAGCAGCTTAGAAGGGGGCGGTGAAGCTTTCTTT	CASSLEGGGEAFF
-	14	TRBV3-1/TRBV3-2	once	TRBJ1-5	TGTGCCAGCAGCTACGGACAGTCCGATCAGCCCCAGCATTTT	CASSYGQSDQPQHF
-	17	TRBV10-3	-	TRBJ2-3	TGTGCCATCAGTGACTCTGGGGGGGCCCCTAGCACAGATACGCAGTATTTT	CAISDSGGAPSTDTQYF
-	15	TRBV18	-	TRBJ1-2	TGTGCCAGCTCACCCACGGGCTTGGGGGGTACTGGCTACACCTTC	CASSPTGLGGTGYTF
-	16	TRBV10-3	-	TRBJ1-1	TGTGCCATCAGCAGGAGGGGCCGAGCGATGAACACTGAAGCTTTCTTT	CAISRRGRAMNTEAFF
TRBD2	14	TRBV27	-	TRBJ2-3	TGTGCCAGCAGTTCGCTAGCGGGGGAGGATACGCAGTATTTT	CASSSLAGEDTQYF
-	11	TRBV13	-	TRBJ2-3	TGTGCCAGCAGCCACTCAGATACGCAGTATTTT	CASSHSDTQYF
TRBD2	15	TRBV5-1	-	TRBJ2-1	TGCGCCAGCAGCTTTAGCGGGGGGCTCTACAATGAGCAGTTCTTC	CASSFSGGLYNEQFF
-	13	TRBV19	-	TRBJ1-2	TGTGCCAGTAAGATCGACAGAGCGCGCGGCTACACCTTC	CASKIDRARGYTF
-	16	TRBV4-1	-	TRBJ1-6	TGCGCCAGCAGCCAAGAGTTCTCGGGGGTTCGATCACCCCTCCACTTT	CASSQEFSGVRSPLHF
-	14	TRBV19	-	TRBJ2-7	TGTGCCAGTAGTCCCCGACAGAGCTCCTACGAGCAGTACTTC	CASSPRQSSYEQYF